The 30 T cell receptor beta chains below all came from one sample that was sequenced in a study of CD4 T cells in relation to SARS-CoV-2 and coronaviruses. The protocol was immunoSEQ multiplex PCR, while the TCRdb copy is restricted to in-frame clones and leaves out a portion. The profile shows 23,000 or so clones, less than 80% of them singletons. The unexposed donors gave CD4+ T cells in about 2011-2019, prior to COVID-19. Isolation of CD4+ T cells took place after less than 11 days in culture. These receptors have no identified antigens. Sequencing was performed on CD4+ T cells from PBMCs, cultured in vitro. Receptors originate from a human donor in good health.

The CDR3 coding sequence is TGTGCCAGCAGTGGACTTTTGGGACCGAGCTACGAGCAGTACTTC. Its translation: CASSGLLGPSYEQYF. The chain is built from TRBV2 and TRBJ2-7, with D perhaps matching TRBD1 or TRBD2 (5 bases each). CDR3 length: 15 residues. CDR1 and CDR2 from the germline V gene are SNHLY and FYNNEI. Trimming removed 4 bases at V and 3 bases at J, with 16 bases between.

V and J are TRBV6-5 and TRBJ1-1, with D perhaps matching TRBD1 (6 bases). Per germline, CDR1 MNHEY and CDR2 SVGAGI. Between the trimmed V and J ends, which lost 7 bases and 1 base, there was a span of 10 bases. CDR3 length: 13 amino acids. The CDR3 coding sequence is TGTGCCAGCAAAGGGGACAAGAACACTGAAGCTTTCTTT. Translating gives CASKGDKNTEAFF.

The genes are TRBV7-3 and TRBJ2-3, with 9 bases identical to TRBD2. With V trimmed by 5 bases and J by 1 base, 7 bases remained unmatched. This CDR3 has 16 amino acids. Germline V gene lookup returns CDR1 SGHTA and CDR2 FQGTGA. In DNA form, the CDR3 reads TGTGCCAGCAGCCCCCAAAGACTAGCGGGCACAGATACGCAGTATTTT. Protein sequence: CASSPQRLAGTDTQYF.

This clone came up once. The chain combines TRBV4-1 with TRBJ2-5, with TRBD2 matching 9 bases. After removal of 4 bases from V and 4 bases from J, the junction contained 13 bases not matched to a gene. The CDR3 is made up of 17 amino acids. Germline CDR1 and CDR2: MGHRA and YSYEKL. CDR3 region: CASSPRGLALLPETQYF. CDR3 nucleotides: TGCGCCAGCAGCCCTCGGGGACTAGCCCTCCTTCCAGAGACCCAGTACTTC.

The rearrangement links TRBV4-3 to TRBJ2-3; 9 positions match TRBD1. CDR3 size: 15 residues. Germline V gene data show CDR1 as LGHNA and CDR2 as YSLEER. V shed 4 bases and J 4 bases; nucleotides not matched to a gene: 6. CDR3 protein: CASSPGDRVADTQYF. DNA for the CDR3: TGCGCCAGCAGCCCTGGGGACAGGGTGGCAGATACGCAGTATTTT.

This clone was observed a few times. The V gene is TRBV4-2, the J gene TRBJ2-7; 7 bases agree with TRBD2. CDR3 size: 17 residues. V gave up 1 base and J gave up 0 bases; unmatched junction bases: 9. CDR1 LGHNA and CDR2 YNFKEQ come from the germline V gene. Here the CDR3 DNA reads TGTGCCAGCAGCCAAGTTTTCTCTAGCGGTTACTCCTACGAGCAGTACTTC. Translating it yields CASSQVFSSGYSYEQYF.

The rearrangement links TRBV5-4 to TRBJ1-1, with TRBD1 identical over 8 bases. The CDR3 consists of 14 residues. After removal of 4 bases from V and 4 bases from J, the junction contained 6 bases not matched to a gene. From germline, CDR1 is SGHNT and CDR2 YYREEE (reference sequence). CDR3 in DNA: TGTGCCAGCAGCACCGGGACAGGCGTCACTGAAGCTTTCTTT. Translating gives CASSTGTGVTEAFF.

This clone has a handful of counts. The V and J genes are TRBV6-2 or TRBV6-3 and TRBJ2-7; no definite D call. CDR1 is MNHEY, CDR2 SVGEGT, per germline. V was trimmed by 6 bases and J by 9 bases, leaving 15 bases between them. CDR3 length equals 12 residues. CDR3 residues: CASSNTPRGQYF. CDR3 nucleotide sequence: TGTGCCAGCAGCAACACGCCCCGCGGGCAGTACTTC.

The CDR3 protein is CASRKSGTEHNEQFF. The CDR3, as DNA: TGTGCCAGCAGAAAATCCGGGACGGAACACAATGAGCAGTTCTTC. J is TRBJ2-1 and V is TRBV7-9; D could derive from TRBD1 or TRBD2 (5 bases each). Trimming stripped 6 bases from V and 5 bases from J, with 17 bases between. The CDR3 is 15 amino acids. Germline V lookup: CDR1 SEHNR, CDR2 FQNEAQ (reference sequence).

This CDR3 reads CASTDSRTDTQYF. CDR3 DNA: TGTGCCAGCACTGACTCCCGCACAGATACGCAGTATTTT. The genes are TRBV5-4 and TRBJ2-3, with D uncertain. This CDR3 region has 13 residues. Germline-derived CDR1 and CDR2 are SGHNT and YYREEE (reference sequence). Between the trimmed V and J ends, which lost 6 bases and 1 base, there was a span of 9 bases. The whole variable domain, remainder taken from reference TRBV5-4 and TRBJ2-3, is ETGVTQSPTHLIKTRGQQVTLRCSSQSGHNTVSWYQQALGQGPQFIFQYYREEENGRGNFPPRFSGLQFPNYSSELNVNALELDDSALYLCASTDSRTDTQYFGPGTRLTVL.

This sequence joins TRBV19 and TRBJ1-1; TRBD1 matches 8 bases. Trimming took 6 bases from V and 5 from J; bases not matched to a gene: 5. Germline V gene sequence: CDR1 LNHDA, CDR2 SQIVND (reference sequence). The CDR3 runs to 13 residues. The chain's CDR3 is CASRGTGLTEAFF. The CDR3 DNA sequence: TGTGCCAGTAGGGGGACAGGCCTAACTGAAGCTTTCTTT.

Notes on this clone: The junction differs from germline at one of its ends, possibly a read error. The chain employs TRBV19 and TRBJ2-4, with 11 bases identical to TRBD1. The CDR3 runs to 15 residues. Germline V gene lookup returns CDR1 LNHDA and CDR2 SQIVND (reference sequence). CDR3 amino acids: CASSMGQGEKNIQYF. In DNA form, the CDR3 reads TGTGCCAGTAGTATGGGACAGGGGGAGAAAAATATTCAGTACTTC. Supplemented by reference TRBV19 and TRBJ2-4, the full variable domain reads DGGITQSPKYLFRKEGQNVTLSCEQNLNHDAMYWYRQDPGQGLRLIYYSQIVNDFQKGDIAEGYSVSREKKESFPLTVTSAQKNPTAFYLCASSMGQGEKNIQYFGAGTRLSVL.

The chain joins TRBV13 to TRBJ2-3; TRBD2 agrees at 8 bases. The germline V gene has CDR1 PRHDT and CDR2 FYEKMQ (reference sequence). V shed 5 bases and J 5 bases; nucleotides not matched to a gene: 12. The CDR3 contains 16 residues. The chain's CDR3 is CASSPPGGLAEDTQYF. The CDR3 nucleotides are TGTGCCAGCAGCCCCCCGGGGGGGCTAGCGGAAGATACGCAGTATTTT. Filled out from reference TRBV13 and TRBJ2-3, the complete variable domain reads AAGVIQSPRHLIKEKRETATLKCYPIPRHDTVYWYQQGPGQDPQFLISFYEKMQSDKGSIPDRFSAQQFSDYHSELNMSSLELGDSALYFCASSPPGGLAEDTQYFGPGTRLTVL.

This chain links TRBV6-1 with TRBJ2-5, with TRBD2 as a possible D gene (5 bases). CDR1 MNHNS and CDR2 SASEGT come from the germline V gene. Trimming cost V 1 base and J 8 bases, with 17 bases left between them. The CDR3 has 15 amino acids. The DNA of the CDR3 is TGTGCCAGCAGTGAAGTTGGTAGCCTAGAGGGTACCCAGTACTTC. Translated: CASSEVGSLEGTQYF.

The chain carries TRBV7-9 and TRBJ1-6; 7 positions match TRBD1. V was clipped by 6 bases and J by 10 bases; unmatched bases: 9. Germline assignment: CDR1 SEHNR and CDR2 FQNEAQ (reference sequence). This CDR3 has 14 amino acids. CDR3 region: CASRGTVGGSPLHF. The CDR3 DNA reads as TGTGCCAGCAGGGGGACAGTCGGTGGGTCACCCCTCCACTTT. The entire variable domain, with the rest obtained from reference TRBV7-9 and TRBJ1-6, is as follows: DTGVSQNPRHKITKRGQNVTFRCDPISEHNRLYWYRQTLGQGPEFLTYFQNEAQLEKSRLLSDRFSAERPKGSFSTLEIQRTEQGDSAMYLCASRGTVGGSPLHFGNGTRLTVT.

The rearrangement links TRBV29-1 to TRBJ1-3; D not certain. The CDR3 runs 14 residues. V dropped 7 bases and J dropped 0 bases, with 13 bases sitting between them. Germline assignment: CDR1 SQVTM and CDR2 ANQGSEA. The CDR3 bases are TGCAGCGCCGTAGACTCGTACTCTGGAAACACCATATATTTT. Amino acid sequence: CSAVDSYSGNTIYF.

This chain links TRBV11-2 with TRBJ1-6, with a tentative D call TRBD1 (5 bases). The CDR3 has 16 residues. V was clipped by 4 bases and J by 7 bases, with 17 bases between them. In germline, CDR1 is SGHAT, CDR2 FQNNGV. In DNA, the CDR3 is TGTGCCAGCAGCTCCGTCCGTTCCAGGGCCAATTCACCCCTCCACTTT. It specifies CASSSVRSRANSPLHF.

The chain joins TRBV7-9 to TRBJ1-3, with a tentative D call TRBD1 (5 bases). The CDR3 is 15 amino acids. Germline V gives CDR1 SEHNR, CDR2 FQNEAQ (reference sequence). V lost 1 base, J lost 0 bases, and 7 bases lay in between. As DNA, the CDR3 is TGTGCCAGCAGCTTAGGTGGGGCCTCTGGAAACACCATATATTTT. It encodes CASSLGGASGNTIYF.

This clone appeared a single time. The CDR3 sequence: CASSPEHEGYTEAFF. The CDR3 DNA reads as TGTGCCAGCAGCCCAGAGCATGAAGGGTACACTGAAGCTTTCTTT. This chain links TRBV7-9 with TRBJ1-1; D remains unclear. V lost 5 bases to trimming and J lost 3 bases, with 16 bases between them. This CDR3 is 15 amino acids long. Germline CDR1 and CDR2: SEHNR and FQNEAQ (reference sequence).

The chain has TRBV18 and TRBJ1-3; D might be TRBD1 (6 bases). CDR3 size: 16 residues. The V end was cut by 2 bases, the J end by 3 bases, with 14 bases between. CDR1 and CDR2 from the germline V gene are KGHSH and LQKENI. CDR3 sequence reads: CASSPAAGANGNTIYF. As DNA, the CDR3 is TGTGCCAGCTCACCAGCAGCGGGGGCAAATGGAAACACCATATATTTT.

This chain connects TRBV11-2 to TRBJ2-1, with TRBD2 matching 11 bases. V dropped 5 bases and J dropped 3; count of bases not matched to a gene: 9. Germline CDR1 is SGHAT and CDR2 is FQNNGV. The CDR3 spans 17 residues. The CDR3 coding sequence is TGTGCCAGCAGCAAGCTGAGACTAGCGGGGAGCTACAATGAGCAGTTCTTC. It is translated as CASSKLRLAGSYNEQFF.

The CDR3 here is CASSPRTLPGNEQFF. CDR3 coding DNA: TGTGCCAGCAGCCCCCGGACTCTTCCGGGGAATGAGCAGTTCTTC. This chain connects TRBV11-3 to TRBJ2-1, with D maybe TRBD2 (5 bases). This CDR3 has 15 residues. Germline loops: CDR1 SGHNT, CDR2 YENEEA. Trimming shortened V by 5 bases and J by 7 bases, and 18 bases separated the two germline ends.

The chain has TRBV10-3 and TRBJ1-2; D is ambiguous. CDR1 ENHRY and CDR2 SYGVKD come from the germline V gene. Deletions cut 0 bases from V and 8 bases from J, with 13 bases between. The CDR3 runs 14 residues. The CDR3 DNA sequence: TGTGCCATCAGTGAGTCAAAGGAGTTCGGAGGCTACACCTTC. Residues: CAISESKEFGGYTF.

The rearrangement links TRBV12-5 to TRBJ2-5; D possibly matches TRBD1 or TRBD2 (5 bases each). Trimming shortened V by 6 bases and J by 2 bases, and 13 bases separated the two germline ends. CDR1 and CDR2 from the germline V gene are LGHNT and FRNRAP. The CDR3 is made up of 14 amino acids. CDR3 amino acids: CASGPPGAQETQYF. The CDR3 DNA reads TGTGCTAGTGGCCCCCCCGGGGCACAAGAGACCCAGTACTTC.

The chain uses TRBV18 and TRBJ2-7, with D possibly TRBD1 on 6 matching bases. CDR1 and CDR2 from the germline V gene are KGHSH and LQKENI. This CDR3 contains 15 residues. V was clipped by 6 bases and J by 3 bases, with 18 bases between them. The chain's CDR3 is CASSPRAGVIYEQYF. CDR3 nucleotide sequence: TGTGCCAGCTCCCCCCGGGCAGGGGTTATCTACGAGCAGTACTTC.

In this sample, this clone is medium-sized. This chain connects TRBV19 to TRBJ2-1; TRBD1 aligns across 7 bases. Germline lookup yields CDR1 LNHDA and CDR2 SQIVND (reference sequence). This CDR3 comprises 15 residues. V shed 5 bases and J 8 bases; nucleotides not matched to a gene: 12. CDR3 loop: CASSSGTASWDEQFF. The CDR3, as DNA: TGTGCCAGTAGTTCAGGGACAGCCTCTTGGGATGAGCAGTTCTTC. Combining the CDR3 with reference TRBV19 and TRBJ2-1 gives the whole variable domain DGGITQSPKYLFRKEGQNVTLSCEQNLNHDAMYWYRQDPGQGLRLIYYSQIVNDFQKGDIAEGYSVSREKKESFPLTVTSAQKNPTAFYLCASSSGTASWDEQFFGPGTRLTVL.

The chain employs TRBV7-2 and TRBJ1-2; D is perhaps TRBD1 (6 bases). V was pared by 3 bases and J by 2 bases, with 13 bases between. Germline V gene lookup returns CDR1 SGHTA and CDR2 FQGNSA. The CDR3 spans 15 residues. The CDR3 DNA is TGTGCCAGCAGCTTTGGGCAGGGGAAGAACTATGGCTACACCTTC. Residues: CASSFGQGKNYGYTF. Supplemented by reference TRBV7-2 and TRBJ1-2, the full variable domain reads GAGVSQSPSNKVTEKGKDVELRCDPISGHTALYWYRQSLGQGLEFLIYFQGNSAPDKSGLPSDRFSAERTGGSVSTLTIQRTQQEDSAVYLCASSFGQGKNYGYTFGSGTRLTVV.

The genes are TRBV9 and TRBJ2-1, with D possibly called TRBD1 or TRBD2 (5 bases each). The CDR3 length is 15 residues. V dropped 2 bases and J dropped 6 bases, with 15 bases sitting between them. Germline CDR1 and CDR2: SGDLS and YYNGEE. This chain's CDR3 is CASSVDTSGPNEQFF. As DNA, the CDR3 is TGTGCCAGCAGCGTCGACACCTCGGGGCCCAATGAGCAGTTCTTC.

The rearrangement joins TRBV19 to TRBJ2-7, with 7 bases fitting TRBD2. J lost 4 bases, V lost 4 bases, and 10 bases had no gene match. This CDR3 region has 15 residues. CDR1 and CDR2 (germline): LNHDA, SQIVND (reference sequence). DNA for the CDR3: TGTGCCAGTAGTACCTATCTAGCGGAGGCTTACGAGCAGTACTTC. Its translation: CASSTYLAEAYEQYF. Complete variable domain (other parts from reference TRBV19 and TRBJ2-7): DGGITQSPKYLFRKEGQNVTLSCEQNLNHDAMYWYRQDPGQGLRLIYYSQIVNDFQKGDIAEGYSVSREKKESFPLTVTSAQKNPTAFYLCASSTYLAEAYEQYFGPGTRLTVT.

V is TRBV10-3 and J is TRBJ2-5; 11 nucleotides agree with TRBD1. The CDR3 totals 15 residues. Germline CDR1 reads ENHRY; CDR2 reads SYGVKD. The junction had 5 bases not matched to a gene; V was cut back by 6 bases and J by 2 bases. CDR3 sequence reads: CAISPGTGGQETQYF. The CDR3 nucleotides read TGTGCCATCAGCCCCGGGACAGGGGGGCAAGAGACCCAGTACTTC.